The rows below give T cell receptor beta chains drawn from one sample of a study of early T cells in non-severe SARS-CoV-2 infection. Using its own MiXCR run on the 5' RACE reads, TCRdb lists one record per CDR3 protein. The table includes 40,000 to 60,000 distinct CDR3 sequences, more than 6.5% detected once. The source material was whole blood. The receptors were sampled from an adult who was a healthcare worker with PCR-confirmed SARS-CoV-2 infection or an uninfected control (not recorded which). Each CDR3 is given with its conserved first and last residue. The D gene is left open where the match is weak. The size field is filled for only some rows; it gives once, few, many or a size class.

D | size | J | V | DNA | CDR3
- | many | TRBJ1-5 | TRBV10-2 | TGCGCCAGCAGCCCAACAGGGATCAATCAGCCCCAGCATTTT | CASSPTGINQPQHF
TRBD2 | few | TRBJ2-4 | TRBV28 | TGTGCCAGCAGTTTCCCCGACCGGGGGGGCCTAGCCAAAAACATTCAGTACTTC | CASSFPDRGGLAKNIQYF
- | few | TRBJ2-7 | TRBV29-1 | TGCAGCGTTGAACGTCAGGAAAGCAGCAACGAGCAGTACTTC | CSVERQESSNEQYF
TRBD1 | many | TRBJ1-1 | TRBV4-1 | TGCGCCAGCAGCCAAGGGACAGGGGTGGTGTTCCCTGAAGCTTTCTTT | CASSQGTGVVFPEAFF
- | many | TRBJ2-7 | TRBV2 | TGTGCCAGCAGAGGGGACTCCTCCGAGCAGTACTTC | CASRGDSSEQYF
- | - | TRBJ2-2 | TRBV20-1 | TGCAGTGCTAGAGATCTAGACACCGGGGAGCTGTTTTTT | CSARDLDTGELFF
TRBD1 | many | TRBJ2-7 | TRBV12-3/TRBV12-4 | TGTGCCAGCAGTTTGGCGGGGACAGGGCAATACGAGCAGTACTTC | CASSLAGTGQYEQYF
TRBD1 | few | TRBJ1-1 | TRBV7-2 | TGTGCCAGCAGCTTCACAGGGGTAATGAACACTGAAGCTTTCTTT | CASSFTGVMNTEAFF
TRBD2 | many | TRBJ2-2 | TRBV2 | TGTGCCAGCAGTCATCACCGGGGGGGGGCCACCGGGGAGCTGTTTTTT | CASSHHRGGATGELFF
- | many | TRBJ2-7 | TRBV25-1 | TGTGCCAGCAGTGAATGGGGCAACTCCTACGAGCAGTACTTC | CASSEWGNSYEQYF
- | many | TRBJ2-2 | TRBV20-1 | TGCAGTGCTTTGACAGACACCGGGGAGCTGTTTTTT | CSALTDTGELFF
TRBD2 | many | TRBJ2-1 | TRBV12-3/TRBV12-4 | TGTGCCAGCTTAATGGGACTAGTAATCGATGAGCAGTTCTTC | CASLMGLVIDEQFF
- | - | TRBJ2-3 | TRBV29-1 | TGCAGCGTTGATGACAACACAGATACGCAGTATTTT | CSVDDNTDTQYF
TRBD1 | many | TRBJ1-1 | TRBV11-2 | TGTGCCAGCAGCCTAAGGGACAGGAGCTCCTCTACTGAAGCTTTCTTT | CASSLRDRSSSTEAFF
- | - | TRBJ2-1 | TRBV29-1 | TGCAGCGTTGACTTTGGCAGAAATGAGCAGTTCTTC | CSVDFGRNEQFF
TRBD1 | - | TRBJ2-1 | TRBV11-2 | TGTGCCAGCAGCTTGACAGGGGACAATGAGCAGTTCTTC | CASSLTGDNEQFF
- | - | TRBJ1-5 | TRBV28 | TGTGCCAGCAGTTTGGCGAAGGGCCATAATCAGCCCCAGCATTTT | CASSLAKGHNQPQHF
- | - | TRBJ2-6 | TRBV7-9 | TGTGCCAGCAGCTTAGTAGGTTCGATGACTGGGGCCAACGTCCTGACTTTC | CASSLVGSMTGANVLTF
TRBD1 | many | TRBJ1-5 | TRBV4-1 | TGCGCCAGCAGCCAAGACGGGACAGGAGCCAATCAGCCCCAGCATTTT | CASSQDGTGANQPQHF
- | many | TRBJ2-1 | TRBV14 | TGTGCCAGCAGCCCAACCTACAATGAGCAGTTCTTC | CASSPTYNEQFF
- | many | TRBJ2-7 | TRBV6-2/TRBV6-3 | TGTGCCAGCAGTTACTCCGGACGGGGTAGCTCCTACGAGCAGTACTTC | CASSYSGRGSSYEQYF
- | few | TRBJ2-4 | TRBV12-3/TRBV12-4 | TGTGCCAGCAGTGCCCCATCCCTGGGAGCCAAAAACATTCAGTACTTC | CASSAPSLGAKNIQYF
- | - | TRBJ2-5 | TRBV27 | TGTGCCAGCAGTGTATCACGGGACCCTGGTGAGACCCAGTACTTC | CASSVSRDPGETQYF
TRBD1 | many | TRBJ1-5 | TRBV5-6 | TGTGCCAGCAGCTTGGGTGACAGGGGCGATCAGCCCCAGCATTTT | CASSLGDRGDQPQHF
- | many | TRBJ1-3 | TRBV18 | TGTGCCAGCTCAGTCAAGGAAACTGGAAACACCATATATTTT | CASSVKETGNTIYF
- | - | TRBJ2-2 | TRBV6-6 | TGTGCCACCAAAGGGACACTAGCATACACCGGGGAGCTGTTTTTT | CATKGTLAYTGELFF
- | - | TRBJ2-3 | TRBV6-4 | TGTGCCAGCAGTGAGCGGAGCACAGATACGCAGTATTTT | CASSERSTDTQYF
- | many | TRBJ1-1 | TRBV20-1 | TGCAGTGCAACGACGACAGGTTCAAAAGCTTTCTTT | CSATTTGSKAFF
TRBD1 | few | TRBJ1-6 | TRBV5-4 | TGTGCCAGCAGCTCGGGACAGGCCAGCTCCTATAATTCACCCCTCCACTTT | CASSSGQASSYNSPLHF
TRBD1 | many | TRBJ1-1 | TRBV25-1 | TGTGCCAGCAGTGCCTCGACAGGGGGGCGCACTGAAGCTTTCTTT | CASSASTGGRTEAFF
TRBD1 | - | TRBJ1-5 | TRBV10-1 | TGCGCCAGCAGTGAGTCGCGGGGGGACAGGGGGCCGAATAGCAATCAGCCCCAGCATTTT | CASSESRGDRGPNSNQPQHF
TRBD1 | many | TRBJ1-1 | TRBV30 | TGTGCCTGGACAACAGGGGATTACACTGAAGCTTTCTTT | CAWTTGDYTEAFF
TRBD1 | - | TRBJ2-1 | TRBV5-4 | TGTGCCAGCAGCAGTTCCGGGACAGGGTTAAATGAGCAGTTCTTC | CASSSSGTGLNEQFF
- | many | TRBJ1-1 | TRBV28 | TGTGCCATAAGGGCCGCTGAAGCTTTCTTT | CAIRAAEAFF
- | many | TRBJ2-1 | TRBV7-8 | TGTGCCAGCAGCAATAGCAGGGTATACAATGAGCAGTTCTTC | CASSNSRVYNEQFF
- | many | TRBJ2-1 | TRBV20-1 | TGCAGTGCTAGAGGACTAGGACATGAGCAGTTCTTC | CSARGLGHEQFF
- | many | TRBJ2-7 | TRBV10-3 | TGTGCCATCAGGGACGCAACCTACGAGCAGTACTTC | CAIRDATYEQYF
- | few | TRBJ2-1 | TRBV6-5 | TGTGCCACCACCACCCGGGGGGCGTTTGAGCAGTTCTTC | CATTTRGAFEQFF
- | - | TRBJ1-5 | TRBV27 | TGTGCCAGCAGGTCAAACAGGGAGGGGAATCAGCCCCAGCATTTT | CASRSNREGNQPQHF
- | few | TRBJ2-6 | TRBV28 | TGTGCCAGCAGTTTAATCTACAGCTCTGGGGCCAACGTCCTGACTTTC | CASSLIYSSGANVLTF
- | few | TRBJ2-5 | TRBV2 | TGTGCCAGCAGGGATACAGGGACAACCGAGACCCAGTACTTC | CASRDTGTTETQYF
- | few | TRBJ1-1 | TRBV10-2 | TGCGCCAGCAGTGACAGCCTTGAAGCTTTCTTT | CASSDSLEAFF
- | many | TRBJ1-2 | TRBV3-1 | TGTGCCAGCAGCCAAGTTAGCAGGGGAATCTATGGCTACACCTTC | CASSQVSRGIYGYTF
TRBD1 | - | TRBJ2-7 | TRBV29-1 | TGCAGCGCTACGGGACAGAGTTACGAGCAGTACTTC | CSATGQSYEQYF
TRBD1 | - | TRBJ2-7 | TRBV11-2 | TGTGCCAGCAGCGTAGCCGGGACAGGCTACGAGCAGTACTTC | CASSVAGTGYEQYF
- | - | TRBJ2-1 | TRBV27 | TGTGCCAGCAGTTTTCGGCCAGACTCCTACAATGAGCAGTTCTTC | CASSFRPDSYNEQFF
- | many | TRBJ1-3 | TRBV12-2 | TGTGCAAGTCGCCCGGGACAGTCTGAAAACACCATATATTTT | CASRPGQSENTIYF
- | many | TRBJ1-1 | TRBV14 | TGTGCCAGCAGCCCTTATTCAGGGAACACTGAAGCTTTCTTT | CASSPYSGNTEAFF
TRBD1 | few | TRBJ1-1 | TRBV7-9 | TGTGCCAGCAGCTCCCCGGGACAGGGGACTGAAGCTTTCTTT | CASSSPGQGTEAFF
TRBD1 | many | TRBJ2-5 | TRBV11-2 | TGTGCCAGTACAGGGGAAGAGACCCAGTACTTC | CASTGEETQYF
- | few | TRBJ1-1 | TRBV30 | TGTGCCTGGAGGGGCTTTGTGAACACTGAAGCTTTCTTT | CAWRGFVNTEAFF
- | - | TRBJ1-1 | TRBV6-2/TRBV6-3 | TGTGCCAGCAGTTCCACCGGGACACACCGTGAGGGGACTGAAGCTTTCTTT | CASSSTGTHREGTEAFF
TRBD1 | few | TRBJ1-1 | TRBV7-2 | TGTGCCAGCAGCTTCCCGGGACAGTTCCCTGAAGCTTTCTTT | CASSFPGQFPEAFF
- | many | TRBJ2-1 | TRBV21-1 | TGTGCCAGCAGCAATATGCCCATGCTGGATGAGCAGTTCTTC | CASSNMPMLDEQFF
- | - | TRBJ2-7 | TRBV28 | TGTGCCAGCGGTGCACAGGTTGAGGCCGAGCAGTACTTC | CASGAQVEAEQYF
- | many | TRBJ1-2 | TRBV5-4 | TGTGCCAGCAGCTTGAGCAGAGCATCTAACTATGGCTACACCTTC | CASSLSRASNYGYTF
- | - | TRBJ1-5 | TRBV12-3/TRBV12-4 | TGTGCCAGCAGTTTTGCAGGGTGGTATCAGCCCCAGCATTTT | CASSFAGWYQPQHF